Shown below are 30 T cell receptor beta chains from a single sample sequenced in a study of OX40 agonist ivuxolimab in advanced cancers. Using immunoSEQ multiplex PCR, the repertoire was profiled, and TCRdb retains in-frame clones only, with some absent. Of approximately 20,000 clones listed, more than 75% are singletons. Sample: CD4+ or CD8+ T cells sorted from blood, taken in a trial of the OX40 agonist ivuxolimab. These receptors originate from an adult with an advanced solid tumor such as melanoma, head and neck, liver or kidney cancer.

This sequence joins TRBV7-6 and TRBJ2-1; TRBD2 matches 14 bases. The CDR3 runs to 17 residues. Germline-derived CDR1 and CDR2 are SGHVS and FNYEAQ. With V trimmed by 5 bases and J by 4 bases, 7 bases remained unmatched. CDR3 in DNA: TGTGCCAGCAGCCCGCGACTAGCGGGGGGGCGGTACAATGAGCAGTTCTTC. Translated: CASSPRLAGGRYNEQFF. Filled out from reference TRBV7-6 and TRBJ2-1, the complete variable domain reads GAGVSQSPRYKVTKRGQDVALRCDPISGHVSLYWYRQALGQGPEFLTYFNYEAQQDKSGLPNDRFSAERPEGSISTLTIQRTEQRDSAMYRCASSPRLAGGRYNEQFFGPGTRLTVL.

The chain uses TRBV5-1 and TRBJ2-1; TRBD2 aligns across 8 bases. This CDR3 spans 17 amino acids. The V segment lost 3 bases and the J segment 3 bases; nucleotides outside the gene matches: 11. CDR1 is SGHRS and CDR2 is YFSETQ in the germline V gene. CDR3 sequence: CASSWPGAGADYNEQFF. For the CDR3, the DNA is TGCGCCAGCAGCTGGCCGGGAGCGGGGGCTGACTACAATGAGCAGTTCTTC.

This chain uses TRBV27 with TRBJ2-7, with D maybe TRBD1 (6 bases). The V gene's germline CDR1 is MNHEY and CDR2 SMNVEV (reference sequence). The germline V and J ends were trimmed by 4 bases and 6 bases, with 7 bases remaining between them. The CDR3 is 11 residues long. The CDR3 region is CASSWGPEQYF. The CDR3 coding sequence is TGTGCCAGCAGTTGGGGGCCCGAGCAGTACTTC.

Relative to its sample, this clone is medium-sized. The chain couples TRBV9 to TRBJ2-7, with 8 bases aligning to TRBD1. The trim removed 4 bases at V and 2 bases at J, leaving 14 bases unmatched. The CDR3 runs to 17 residues. CDR1 SGDLS and CDR2 YYNGEE come from the germline V gene. The CDR3 sequence is CASSSNPGTGFTYEQYF. The CDR3 DNA reads as TGTGCCAGCAGCTCCAACCCCGGGACAGGTTTCACCTACGAGCAGTACTTC.

The chain uses TRBV30 and TRBJ1-1; unclear D gene. This CDR3 region has 11 residues. The V gene's germline CDR1 is GTSNPN and CDR2 SVGIG (reference sequence). Trimming shortened V by 0 bases and J by 6 bases, and 5 bases separated the two germline ends. CDR3 in amino acids: CAWSVIPEAFF. CDR3 in DNA: TGTGCCTGGAGTGTAATCCCTGAAGCTTTCTTT.

The chain employs TRBV19 and TRBJ1-1; a weak D match, TRBD1 (6 bases). The CDR3 contains 15 residues. Germline V CDR1 and CDR2: LNHDA, SQIVND (reference sequence). V was cut by 5 bases and J by 4 bases, with 17 bases left in between. The CDR3 nucleotides are TGTGCCAGTAGTCCAAGACAGGATTTAGTCACTGAAGCTTTCTTT. Translating it yields CASSPRQDLVTEAFF.

The rearrangement uses TRBV4-2 and TRBJ2-1, with TRBD2 as a possible D gene (5 bases). The CDR3 is made up of 15 amino acids. Germline-derived CDR1 and CDR2 are LGHNA and YNFKEQ. V lost 0 bases, J lost 6 bases, and 12 bases lay in between. For the CDR3, the DNA is TGTGCCAGCAGCCAAGAGAAGGTAGGAGGCAATGAGCAGTTCTTC. Protein: CASSQEKVGGNEQFF.

J is TRBJ1-1 and V is TRBV7-6; 8 nucleotides match TRBD1. The germline gives CDR1 SGHVS, CDR2 FNYEAQ. V shed 2 bases and J 2 bases; nucleotides not matched to a gene: 7. The CDR3 consists of 16 residues. CDR3 region: CASSLKTGEGNTEAFF. The CDR3 coding sequence is TGTGCCAGCAGCTTAAAGACAGGGGAGGGAAACACTGAAGCTTTCTTT.

This sequence joins TRBV7-8 and TRBJ1-1; weak D call: TRBD1 (5 bases). The CDR3 contains 14 residues. V was cut by 6 bases and J by 1 base, with 12 bases left in between. CDR1 and CDR2 from the germline V gene are SGHVS and FQNEAQ. CDR3 sequence: CASRSGGGNTEAFF. DNA for the CDR3: TGTGCCAGCAGGTCCGGGGGAGGGAACACTGAAGCTTTCTTT.

J is TRBJ2-5 and V is TRBV9; TRBD1 matches 7 bases. The CDR3 loop spans 14 amino acids. V shed 0 bases and J 4 bases; nucleotides not matched to a gene: 3. Germline V gene data show CDR1 as SGDLS and CDR2 as YYNGEE. CDR3 coding DNA: TGTGCCAGCAGCGTAGAAAGGGGGCGAGAGACCCAGTACTTC. Translated: CASSVERGRETQYF.

The rearrangement joins TRBV11-2 to TRBJ2-7, with 7 bases fitting TRBD2. V lost 5 bases and J lost 6; bases outside the gene matches: 13. The CDR3 contains 15 residues. The germline gives CDR1 SGHAT, CDR2 FQNNGV. The CDR3 region is CASSPRGLGISEQYF. The CDR3, as DNA: TGTGCCAGCAGCCCCCGTGGACTAGGGATCTCCGAGCAGTACTTC.

The chain uses TRBV6-5 and TRBJ1-1; TRBD1 agrees at 8 bases. Germline CDR1 is MNHEY and CDR2 is SVGAGI. The V segment lost 8 bases and the J segment 0 bases; nucleotides outside the gene matches: 5. This CDR3 contains 14 residues. The CDR3 sequence is CASGDRGLNTEAFF. The CDR3 nucleotides read TGTGCCAGCGGTGACAGGGGACTGAACACTGAAGCTTTCTTT.

As DNA, the CDR3 is TGCGCCAGCAGCCCCCCATTTAGCGGGGGGCTTGATACGCAGTATTTT. This encodes CASSPPFSGGLDTQYF. The chain carries TRBV4-1 and TRBJ2-3; 10 bases align to TRBD2. V trimming: 4 bases; J trimming: 6 bases; junction bases outside the gene matches: 10. The CDR3 sequence is 16 residues long. Germline V gene sequence: CDR1 MGHRA, CDR2 YSYEKL.

The chain combines TRBV27 with TRBJ2-7, with 8 bases aligning to TRBD1. V gave up 7 bases and J gave up 7 bases; unmatched junction bases: 12. Looked up from germline, CDR1 is MNHEY and CDR2 is SMNVEV (reference sequence). This CDR3 is built from 14 residues. DNA of the CDR3: TGTGCCAGCAAACCAGGGGGCGGCCTTTGGGAGCAGTACTTC. It specifies CASKPGGGLWEQYF.

The chain employs TRBV27 and TRBJ2-3; TRBD1 matches 7 bases. The V segment lost 6 bases and the J segment 9 bases; nucleotides outside the gene matches: 6. This CDR3 region has 12 residues. Germline V gene lookup returns CDR1 MNHEY and CDR2 SMNVEV (reference sequence). The CDR3 sequence is CASRTGLRTQYF. CDR3 nucleotide sequence: TGTGCCAGCAGGACAGGGCTTCGCACGCAGTATTTT.

The J gene is TRBJ1-4, the V gene TRBV19, with a weak D call TRBD1 (5 bases). With 5 bases removed from V and 5 bases from J, the gap between germline ends came to 15 bases. This CDR3 contains 15 residues. The germline V gene encodes CDR1 LNHDA and CDR2 SQIVND (reference sequence). The CDR3 loop is CASSPPDRVNEKLFF. The CDR3 DNA reads TGTGCCAGTAGTCCTCCCGACAGAGTAAATGAAAAACTGTTTTTT.

The CDR3 loop is CAIRAGTGMDGYTF. For the CDR3, the DNA is TGTGCCATCAGAGCCGGGACAGGGATGGATGGCTACACCTTC. This chain links TRBV10-3 with TRBJ1-2; 9 nucleotides agree with TRBD1. This CDR3 has 14 amino acids. Per the germline V gene, CDR1 is ENHRY and CDR2 is SYGVKD. V shed 6 bases and J 6 bases; nucleotides not matched to a gene: 8.

The rearrangement joins TRBV19 to TRBJ1-5; the D gene is possibly TRBD1 (6 bases). The germline V gene encodes CDR1 LNHDA and CDR2 SQIVND (reference sequence). The length of the CDR3 is 13 residues. Deletions cut 4 bases from V and 9 bases from J, with 13 bases between. The CDR3 protein is CASSTDRSGPQHF. In DNA, the CDR3 is TGTGCCAGTAGTACCGACAGGTCCGGGCCCCAGCATTTT.

This chain connects TRBV7-9 to TRBJ1-2; possibly TRBD1 for D (5 bases). The CDR3 has 12 residues. The germline gives CDR1 SEHNR, CDR2 FQNEAQ (reference sequence). Between the trimmed V and J ends, which lost 7 bases and 8 bases, there was a span of 14 bases. Here the CDR3 DNA reads TGTGCCAGCAACTCCGACAGTGAGGGCTACACCTTC. It codes for CASNSDSEGYTF.

The chain couples TRBV4-2 to TRBJ1-6; D is ambiguous. V was pared by 0 bases and J by 9 bases, with 15 bases between. The CDR3 covers 16 residues. The germline gives CDR1 LGHNA, CDR2 YNFKEQ. This chain's CDR3 is CASSQDGEGGGSPLHF. DNA for the CDR3: TGTGCCAGCAGCCAAGACGGAGAGGGAGGTGGTTCACCCCTCCACTTT.

The chain has TRBV7-3 and TRBJ2-3; 10 nucleotides line up with TRBD2. The trim removed 1 base at V and 4 bases at J, leaving 5 bases unmatched. The CDR3 contains 16 residues. Germline CDR1 and CDR2: SGHTA and FQGTGA. The CDR3 loop reads CASSLIAGGLSDTQYF. The DNA of the CDR3 is TGTGCCAGCAGCTTAATAGCGGGGGGTCTTTCAGATACGCAGTATTTT. Full variable domain (missing parts from reference TRBV7-3 and TRBJ2-3): GAGVSQTPSNKVTEKGKYVELRCDPISGHTALYWYRQSLGQGPEFLIYFQGTGAADDSGLPNDRFFAVRPEGSVSTLKIQRTERGDSAVYLCASSLIAGGLSDTQYFGPGTRLTVL.

V and J are TRBV7-9 and TRBJ2-3, with D possibly matching TRBD1 (6 bases). The CDR3 covers 14 residues. With 6 bases removed from V and 0 bases from J, the gap between germline ends came to 10 bases. The V gene's germline CDR1 is SEHNR and CDR2 FQNEAQ (reference sequence). For the CDR3, the DNA is TGTGCCAGCAGGACAGGAACTAGCACAGATACGCAGTATTTT. This sequence encodes CASRTGTSTDTQYF. The variable domain in full, with the rest retrieved from reference TRBV7-9 and TRBJ2-3, is DTGVSQNPRHKITKRGQNVTFRCDPISEHNRLYWYRQTLGQGPEFLTYFQNEAQLEKSRLLSDRFSAERPKGSFSTLEIQRTEQGDSAMYLCASRTGTSTDTQYFGPGTRLTVL.

The rearrangement links TRBV6-1 to TRBJ2-7; 7 nucleotides align to TRBD2. V shed 8 bases and J 3 bases; nucleotides not matched to a gene: 4. The V gene's germline CDR1 is MNHNS and CDR2 SASEGT. The CDR3 has 12 amino acids. The CDR3 sequence: CASGGGIYEQYF. The DNA of the CDR3 is TGTGCCAGCGGGGGAGGGATCTACGAGCAGTACTTC.

J is TRBJ1-2 and V is TRBV6-6; the match to TRBD1 covers 7 bases. The CDR3 covers 13 residues. The germline gives CDR1 MNHNY, CDR2 SVGAGI (reference sequence). With 1 base clipped from V and 9 bases from J, the junction kept 5 bases outside the gene matches. CDR3 nucleotides: TGTGCCAGCAGTTACTACACAGGGGTTAGCTACACCTTC. Encoded protein: CASSYYTGVSYTF.

This clone was detected only once. The genes are TRBV6-6 and TRBJ2-1; TRBD2 matches 8 bases. The CDR3 length is 14 residues. Germline V lookup: CDR1 MNHNY, CDR2 SVGAGI (reference sequence). V was pared by 10 bases and J by 2 bases, with 7 bases of the junction left unmatched. The CDR3 protein is CAIQSGSPYNEQFF. The CDR3 coding sequence is TGTGCCATACAAAGCGGGAGCCCCTACAATGAGCAGTTCTTC.

The chain is built from TRBV5-6 and TRBJ1-1; tentatively, D is TRBD1 (5 bases). Trimming stripped 0 bases from V and 8 bases from J, with 11 bases between. The germline V gene encodes CDR1 SGHDT and CDR2 YYEEEE. The CDR3 contains 13 residues. DNA for the CDR3: TGTGCCAGCAGCTTGGCCAAAGGGGCGGAAGCTTTCTTT. Translated: CASSLAKGAEAFF.

V gene TRBV11-2 combines with J gene TRBJ2-3; 7 nucleotides align to TRBD1. Germline trimming cut 1 base from V and 2 bases from J; bases unmatched to any gene: 3. The germline V gene has CDR1 SGHAT and CDR2 FQNNGV. This CDR3 is built from 15 residues. The CDR3 coding sequence is TGTGCCAGCAGCTTAGGTAGGGGGCTCACAGATACGCAGTATTTT. Its translation is CASSLGRGLTDTQYF.

The chain links TRBV13 to TRBJ2-1; D is uncertain. Looked up from germline, CDR1 is PRHDT and CDR2 is FYEKMQ (reference sequence). The CDR3 consists of 11 residues. V shed 5 bases and J shed 6 bases, with 5 bases lying between them. CDR3 protein: CASSLSNEQFF. The CDR3 region has the DNA TGTGCCAGCAGCCTAAGCAATGAGCAGTTCTTC.

This rearrangement joins TRBV2 to TRBJ2-5, with 12 positions matching TRBD2. J gave up 0 bases and V 6 bases, and 5 bases lay outside the gene matches. Germline V gene lookup returns CDR1 SNHLY and CDR2 FYNNEI. This CDR3 is built from 16 residues. This CDR3 is CASRVTSGGHQETQYF. The CDR3 coding sequence is TGTGCCAGCAGGGTTACTAGCGGGGGGCACCAAGAGACCCAGTACTTC. The whole variable domain, remainder taken from reference TRBV2 and TRBJ2-5, is EPEVTQTPSHQVTQMGQEVILRCVPISNHLYFYWYRQILGQKVEFLVSFYNNEISEKSEIFDDQFSVERPDGSNFTLKIRSTKLEDSAMYFCASRVTSGGHQETQYFGPGTRLLVL.

This chain connects TRBV6-4 to TRBJ2-1; 9 positions agree with TRBD2. V shed 5 bases, J shed 8 bases, and the junction held 7 bases outside the gene matches. Germline CDR1 and CDR2: MRHNA and SNTAGT. The CDR3 has 14 amino acids. The chain's CDR3 is CASSPLAGYDEQFF. CDR3 nucleotide sequence: TGTGCCAGCAGTCCCCTAGCGGGGTATGATGAGCAGTTCTTC.